These 30 T cell receptor beta chains were all obtained from the same sample, sequenced in a study of control samples from healthy donors and cancer patients. The protocol was immunoSEQ multiplex PCR, while the TCRdb copy is restricted to in-frame clones and leaves out a portion. The repertoire holds 140,000 or so clones, with roughly 94% as singletons. Sequencing input: PBMCs. The receptor source for this set is a man aged 55 to 70 with colorectal cancer.

This chain links TRBV6-5 with TRBJ1-1, with D perhaps matching TRBD1 (5 bases). The V end was cut by 4 bases, the J end by 6 bases, with 9 bases between. Germline V gives CDR1 MNHEY, CDR2 SVGAGI. The CDR3 runs to 12 residues. The CDR3 sequence is CASSSPTAEAFF. The CDR3 DNA sequence: TGTGCCAGCAGTTCTCCGACAGCTGAAGCTTTCTTT.

This sequence joins TRBV15 and TRBJ1-2, with 8 bases identical to TRBD1. Germline CDR1 reads LNHNV; CDR2 reads YYDKDF (reference sequence). V dropped 1 base and J dropped 4; count of bases not matched to a gene: 5. This CDR3 comprises 15 residues. The CDR3 loop reads CATSRGAGGFYGYTF. Written as DNA, the CDR3 is TGTGCCACCAGCAGAGGGGCAGGGGGCTTCTATGGCTACACCTTC.

This chain joins TRBV9 and TRBJ1-1; the D gene is possibly TRBD1 (5 bases). V shed 4 bases and J shed 6 bases, with 13 bases lying between them. Germline V CDR1 and CDR2: SGDLS, YYNGEE. CDR3 length: 13 amino acids. The CDR3 sequence is CASSPPRAPEAFF. The DNA for the CDR3 is TGTGCCAGCAGCCCGCCCAGGGCCCCTGAAGCTTTCTTT.

This chain uses TRBV30 with TRBJ2-2, with D unresolved. Germline CDR1 is GTSNPN and CDR2 is SVGIG (reference sequence). The CDR3 runs to 11 residues. V lost 2 bases and J 6 bases, leaving 4 bases between the germline ends. The CDR3, as DNA: TGTGCCTGGAGTTCCTCCGGGGAGCTGTTTTTT. Protein sequence: CAWSSSGELFF.

This sequence joins TRBV6-2 or TRBV6-3 and TRBJ2-2; TRBD1 aligns across 9 bases. With 1 base clipped from V and 0 bases from J, the junction kept 0 bases outside the gene matches. Germline assignment: CDR1 MNHEY and CDR2 SVGEGT. This CDR3 has 16 amino acids. The CDR3: CASSYWTGANTGELFF. The CDR3 nucleotides are TGTGCCAGCAGTTACTGGACAGGGGCGAACACCGGGGAGCTGTTTTTT.

The chain employs TRBV5-4 and TRBJ1-2; the match to TRBD1 covers 8 bases. CDR1 and CDR2 from the germline V gene are SGHNT and YYREEE (reference sequence). Trimming removed 4 bases from V and 4 bases from J; junction bases left unmatched: 6. This CDR3 has 14 residues. CDR3 in DNA: TGTGCCAGCAGCCCGACAGGGGACCCCTATGGCTACACCTTC. Its translation: CASSPTGDPYGYTF.

V usage is TRBV5-1 and J usage is TRBJ2-3; 9 bases fit TRBD1. Looked up from germline, CDR1 is SGHRS and CDR2 is YFSETQ. J was trimmed by 4 bases and V by 2 bases; bases with no gene match: 5. CDR3 length equals 15 residues. The CDR3 is CASSLQGAGADTQYF. CDR3 in DNA: TGCGCCAGCAGCTTACAGGGGGCGGGAGCAGATACGCAGTATTTT.

The chain uses TRBV4-1 and TRBJ2-7; no firm D call. Germline lookup yields CDR1 MGHRA and CDR2 YSYEKL. The V and J ends lost 0 bases and 2 bases respectively, with 11 bases between them. The CDR3 extends over 15 amino acids. The CDR3 here is CASSQDFPRTYEQYF. CDR3 coding DNA: TGCGCCAGCAGCCAAGATTTCCCAAGAACCTACGAGCAGTACTTC.

V gene TRBV6-1 combines with J gene TRBJ1-2; no clear D. V was shortened by 2 bases and J by 7 bases, with 14 bases between the two germline ends. Germline values: CDR1 MNHNS, CDR2 SASEGT. This CDR3 is built from 14 residues. The CDR3 reads CASSESHTPTGYTF. The CDR3 DNA reads TGTGCCAGCAGTGAATCCCACACCCCTACTGGCTACACCTTC.

The chain carries TRBV28 and TRBJ1-2; 7 positions agree with TRBD1. The J segment lost 8 bases and the V segment lost 3 bases, leaving 12 bases of the junction unmatched. Germline CDR1 and CDR2: MDHEN and SYDVKM. The CDR3 contains 15 residues. The CDR3 nucleotides are TGTGCCAGCAGTTTCCCACAGGGGCCCGGGGGGGGCTACACCTTC. Its translation: CASSFPQGPGGGYTF.

Note on this clone: The junction shows a germline mismatch at one end, possibly a read error. V usage is TRBV19 and J usage is TRBJ2-2, with 12 bases that match TRBD2. Germline CDR1 and CDR2: LNHDA and SQIVND (reference sequence). CDR3 length: 14 amino acids. CDR3 nucleotide sequence: TGTGCCAGTAGTGGACTAGCGGGGTCGGGGGGAGCTGTTTTT. Its protein is CASSGLAGSGGAVF.

The chain has TRBV14 and TRBJ2-1, with D tentatively TRBD1 or TRBD2 (6 bases each). Per germline, CDR1 SGHDN and CDR2 FVKESK. The CDR3 is 17 amino acids. Trimming removed 0 bases at V and 6 bases at J, with 18 bases between. CDR3 sequence (DNA): TGTGCCAGCAGCCAAGATATCCCGGGGGCACTCTTCAATGAGCAGTTCTTC. It is translated as CASSQDIPGALFNEQFF.

The chain combines TRBV25-1 with TRBJ1-4, with a possible D match to TRBD1 (5 bases). V was cut by 7 bases and J by 4 bases, with 13 bases left in between. The CDR3 is made up of 14 amino acids. Germline CDR1 MGHDK, CDR2 SYGVNS. The CDR3 spells CASKSPGLNEKLFF. DNA for the CDR3: TGTGCCAGCAAATCTCCGGGGCTTAATGAAAAACTGTTTTTT.

This clone showed up just once. This rearrangement joins TRBV5-1 to TRBJ2-2; D is unclear. The length of the CDR3 is 12 residues. The germline V gene encodes CDR1 SGHRS and CDR2 YFSETQ. Trimming removed 4 bases from V and 2 bases from J, with 3 bases in between. CDR3 nucleotide sequence: TGCGCCAGCAGCACTAACACCGGGGAGCTGTTTTTT. Translating it yields CASSTNTGELFF.

In regard to this clone: Other DNA sequences within the sample encode an identical CDR3. V is TRBV20-1 and J is TRBJ1-1; D gene unclear. The CDR3 totals 11 residues. The germline V gene has CDR1 DFQATT and CDR2 SNEGSKA (reference sequence). The V and J ends lost 5 bases and 0 bases respectively, with 4 bases between them. CDR3 DNA: TGCAGTGCTCGGGTGAACACTGAAGCTTTCTTT. Encoded protein: CSARVNTEAFF.

This chain links TRBV7-9 with TRBJ2-1; the D call may be TRBD1 or TRBD2 (5 bases each). V dropped 1 base and J dropped 6 bases, with 13 bases sitting between them. From germline, CDR1 is SEHNR and CDR2 FQNEAQ (reference sequence). The CDR3 spans 15 residues. CDR3 nucleotides: TGTGCCAGCAGCTTAGGTCGTAGAGGGACCAATGAGCAGTTCTTC. Encoded protein: CASSLGRRGTNEQFF.

In DNA form, the CDR3 reads TGTGCCAGCAGCAAAGTATCAGCGAACACTGAAGCTTTCTTT. Protein: CASSKVSANTEAFF. The V gene is TRBV2, the J gene TRBJ1-1, with D uncertain. Per the germline V gene, CDR1 is SNHLY and CDR2 is FYNNEI. The CDR3 is 14 amino acids. V lost 6 bases and J 1 base, leaving 12 bases between the germline ends.

The rearrangement links TRBV29-1 to TRBJ2-7, with D unclear. Germline CDR1 is SQVTM and CDR2 is ANQGSEA. The CDR3 has 12 amino acids. Trimming took 4 bases from V and 4 from J, leaving 11 bases between them. The CDR3 coding sequence is TGCAGCGTTGCCCTCGACCGGTACGAGCAGTACTTC. Translated: CSVALDRYEQYF.

The chain has TRBV27 and TRBJ1-2; 7 positions agree with TRBD1. The CDR3 runs 13 residues. The germline gives CDR1 MNHEY, CDR2 SMNVEV (reference sequence). Trimming at V came to 5 bases and at J to 8 bases, leaving 8 bases not matched to a gene. The CDR3 protein is CASSPYRGEGYTF. Written as DNA, the CDR3 is TGTGCCAGCAGTCCATACAGGGGAGAAGGCTACACCTTC.

This chain joins TRBV12-3 or TRBV12-4 and TRBJ1-5; D not resolved. There are 13 residues in the CDR3. The V and J ends lost 5 bases and 0 bases respectively, with 5 bases between them. This chain's CDR3 is CASSQYSNQPQHF. For the CDR3, the DNA is TGTGCCAGCAGTCAGTATAGCAATCAGCCCCAGCATTTT.

The rearrangement links TRBV18 to TRBJ1-2; TRBD1 agrees at 7 bases. Germline CDR1 KGHSH, CDR2 LQKENI. This CDR3 is built from 14 residues. V shed 4 bases and J 4 bases; nucleotides not matched to a gene: 6. The CDR3 loop reads CASSRDRDSYGYTF. As DNA, the CDR3 is TGTGCCAGCTCACGCGACAGGGACAGCTATGGCTACACCTTC.

The V gene is TRBV20-1, the J gene TRBJ2-2; 11 nucleotides line up with TRBD2. Germline CDR1 is DFQATT and CDR2 is SNEGSKA (reference sequence). The CDR3 has 18 residues. J was trimmed by 1 base and V by 3 bases; bases with no gene match: 10. CDR3 loop: CSASWASGGQGNTGELFF. As DNA, the CDR3 is TGCAGTGCTAGTTGGGCTAGCGGGGGGCAAGGGAACACCGGGGAGCTGTTTTTT.

This chain uses TRBV9 with TRBJ2-7; a weak D match, TRBD1 (6 bases). Trimming removed 0 bases from V and 2 bases from J, with 12 bases in between. Germline lookup yields CDR1 SGDLS and CDR2 YYNGEE. This CDR3 is 15 amino acids long. The CDR3 DNA sequence: TGTGCCAGCAGCGTAGCTCCGACAGGAACCTACGAGCAGTACTTC. Encoded protein: CASSVAPTGTYEQYF.

The rearrangement links TRBV25-1 to TRBJ1-2, with D uncertain. The CDR3 spans 14 residues. V was shortened by 3 bases and J by 6 bases, with 14 bases between the two germline ends. The germline gives CDR1 MGHDK, CDR2 SYGVNS. CDR3 sequence (DNA): TGTGCCAGCAGTGATATCCTCACATCCAATGGCTACACCTTC. Translated: CASSDILTSNGYTF.

This clone was observed a single time. This chain joins TRBV7-9 and TRBJ2-3, with 7 bases aligning to TRBD1. Germline V gene lookup returns CDR1 SEHNR and CDR2 FQNEAQ (reference sequence). V was pared by 6 bases and J by 3 bases, with 9 bases of the junction left unmatched. CDR3 length: 15 residues. CDR3 amino acids: CASSWTGLRTDTQYF. The CDR3 DNA reads as TGTGCCAGCAGTTGGACAGGTCTTAGGACAGATACGCAGTATTTT.

The chain combines TRBV28 with TRBJ2-7; possible D gene TRBD2, 5 bases. Trimming removed 8 bases from V and 7 bases from J, with 33 bases in between. CDR3 length: 18 amino acids. Looked up from germline, CDR1 is MDHEN and CDR2 is SYDVKM. The CDR3 DNA reads as TGTGCCAGCGCCCGTTCCAGGACTGAACGGCCTACGAAGAGGGAGCAGTACTTC. Protein sequence: CASARSRTERPTKREQYF.

The genes are TRBV27 and TRBJ2-1, with 9 bases matching TRBD1. CDR1 is MNHEY and CDR2 is SMNVEV in the germline V gene (reference sequence). The CDR3 is 14 amino acids. The V and J ends lost 6 bases and 5 bases, in that order; junction bases with no gene match: 5. As DNA, the CDR3 is TGTGCCAGCAGGGGACAGGGCTTTAACAATGAGCAGTTCTTC. It encodes CASRGQGFNNEQFF.

This sequence joins TRBV7-2 and TRBJ2-1; 8 bases match TRBD2. Germline assignment: CDR1 SGHTA and CDR2 FQGNSA. Trimming at V came to 5 bases and at J to 12 bases, leaving 15 bases not matched to a gene. CDR3 size: 15 residues. The CDR3 DNA sequence: TGTGCCAGCAGCCTCCCGGGACTAGACGAACGACGGCAGTTCTTC. This translates into CASSLPGLDERRQFF.

This chain joins TRBV30 and TRBJ1-6, with D hard to call. The CDR3 runs to 14 residues. Germline CDR1 and CDR2: GTSNPN and SVGIG (reference sequence). V lost 0 bases and J lost 5, with 8 bases in between. CDR3 protein: CAWSVRPNNSPLHF. DNA for the CDR3: TGTGCCTGGAGTGTACGGCCGAATAATTCACCCCTCCACTTT.

V usage is TRBV2 and J usage is TRBJ2-1; TRBD1 matches 9 bases. Germline V gives CDR1 SNHLY, CDR2 FYNNEI. With V trimmed by 8 bases and J by 5 bases, 4 bases remained unmatched. This CDR3 spans 13 amino acids. The CDR3 loop is CASSGTGNNEQFF. CDR3 in DNA: TGTGCCAGCTCCGGGACAGGGAACAATGAGCAGTTCTTC.